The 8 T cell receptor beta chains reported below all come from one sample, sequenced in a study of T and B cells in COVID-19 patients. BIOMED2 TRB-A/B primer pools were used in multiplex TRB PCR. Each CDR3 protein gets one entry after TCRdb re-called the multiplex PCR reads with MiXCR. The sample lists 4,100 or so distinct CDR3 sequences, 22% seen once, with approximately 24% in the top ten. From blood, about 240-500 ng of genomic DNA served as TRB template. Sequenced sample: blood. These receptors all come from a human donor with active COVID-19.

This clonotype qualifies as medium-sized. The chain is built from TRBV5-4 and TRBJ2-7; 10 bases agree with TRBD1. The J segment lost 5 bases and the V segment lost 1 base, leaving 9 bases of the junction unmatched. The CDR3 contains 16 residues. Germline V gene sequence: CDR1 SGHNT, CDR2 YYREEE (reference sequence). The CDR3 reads CASSLTMGQGTDEQYF. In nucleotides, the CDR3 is TGTGCCAGCAGCTTGACCATGGGACAGGGGACCGACGAGCAGTACTTC.

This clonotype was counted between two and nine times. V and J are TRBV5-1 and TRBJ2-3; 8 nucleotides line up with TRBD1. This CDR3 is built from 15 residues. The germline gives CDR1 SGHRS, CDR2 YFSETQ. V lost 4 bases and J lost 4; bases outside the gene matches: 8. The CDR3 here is CASSLQGAVADTQYF. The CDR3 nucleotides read TGCGCCAGCAGCCTCCAGGGGGCGGTCGCAGATACGCAGTATTTT.

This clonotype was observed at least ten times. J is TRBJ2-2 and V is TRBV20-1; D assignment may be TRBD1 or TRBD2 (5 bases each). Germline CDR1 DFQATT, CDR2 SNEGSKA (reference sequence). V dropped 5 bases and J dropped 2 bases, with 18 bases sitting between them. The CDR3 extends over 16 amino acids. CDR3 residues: CSARGPVQGNTGELFF. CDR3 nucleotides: TGCAGTGCTCGAGGGCCCGTGCAGGGTAACACCGGGGAGCTGTTTTTT.

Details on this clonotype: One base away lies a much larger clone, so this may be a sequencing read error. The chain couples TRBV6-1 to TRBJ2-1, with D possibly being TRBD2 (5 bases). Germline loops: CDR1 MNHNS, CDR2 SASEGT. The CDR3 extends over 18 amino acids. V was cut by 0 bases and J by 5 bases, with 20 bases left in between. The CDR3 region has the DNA TGTGCCAGCAGTGAAGCGCTTCGGGGTACCTCCGACCACAATGAGCAGTTCTTC. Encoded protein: CASSEALRGTSDHNEQFF.

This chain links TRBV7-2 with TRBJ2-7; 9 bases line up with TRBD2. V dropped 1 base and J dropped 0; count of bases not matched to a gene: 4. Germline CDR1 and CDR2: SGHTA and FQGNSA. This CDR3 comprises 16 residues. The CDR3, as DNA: TGTGCCAGCAGCTTAGGCCTAGCGGGACCCTCCTACGAGCAGTACTTC. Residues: CASSLGLAGPSYEQYF.

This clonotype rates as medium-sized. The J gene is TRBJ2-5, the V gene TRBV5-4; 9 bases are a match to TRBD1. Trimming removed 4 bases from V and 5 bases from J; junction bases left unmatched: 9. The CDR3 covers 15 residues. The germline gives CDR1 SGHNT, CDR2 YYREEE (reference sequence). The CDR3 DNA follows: TGTGCCAGCAGCCCGGGACAGGGTTGGGGGGAGACCCAGTACTTC. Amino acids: CASSPGQGWGETQYF.

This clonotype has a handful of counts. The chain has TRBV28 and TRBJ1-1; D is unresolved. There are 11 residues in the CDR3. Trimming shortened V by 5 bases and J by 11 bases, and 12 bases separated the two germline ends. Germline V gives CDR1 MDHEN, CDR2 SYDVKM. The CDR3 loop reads CASSPRTVAFF. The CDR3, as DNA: TGTGCCAGCAGTCCCCGGACCGTGGCTTTCTTT.

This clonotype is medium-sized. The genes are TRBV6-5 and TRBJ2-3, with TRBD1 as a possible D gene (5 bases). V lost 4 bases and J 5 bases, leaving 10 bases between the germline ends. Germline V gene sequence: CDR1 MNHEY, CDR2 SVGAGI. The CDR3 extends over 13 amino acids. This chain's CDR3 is CASSFTQGDTQYF. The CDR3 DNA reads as TGTGCCAGCAGTTTTACTCAGGGAGATACGCAGTATTTT.